Presented here are 17 T cell receptor beta chains from one specimen sequenced in a study of beta chain features in type 1 diabetes. Study outcomes and limitations: TCRB CDR3s were moderately but significantly shorter in Type 1 diabetes patients in all four CD4+ subsets.

Sequencing targeted expressed TCRB transcripts, as all isolated RNA had been reverse transcribed. Profiled with immunoSEQ multiplex PCR; TCRdb holds only in-frame clones, not every one. Of roughly 180,000 clones in the sample, 7.8% were seen once. Their target antigens are unknown. Sequenced: central memory CD4+ T cells from blood. These receptors were taken from a woman aged 40 to 50 with type 1 diabetes.

The chain recombines TRBV6-5 with TRBJ2-1, with 8 bases identical to TRBD1. V was clipped by 10 bases and J by 4 bases; unmatched bases: 12. The CDR3 loop spans 15 amino acids. Per the germline V gene, CDR1 is MNHEY and CDR2 is SVGAGI. The chain's CDR3 is CATLPRDRRYNEQFF. The CDR3 nucleotides read TGTGCCACCCTTCCCAGGGACAGGAGATACAATGAGCAGTTCTTC.

This chain links TRBV19 with TRBJ1-1; 7 bases agree with TRBD1. Trimming cost V 6 bases and J 1 base; bases outside gene matches: 2. Germline lookup yields CDR1 LNHDA and CDR2 SQIVND (reference sequence). The CDR3 spans 13 residues. CDR3 DNA: TGTGCCAGTAGGTCAGGGGGGAACACTGAAGCTTTCTTT. This gives the protein CASRSGGNTEAFF.

This clone was picked up a small number of times. The rearrangement joins TRBV28 to TRBJ2-3; 11 nucleotides agree with TRBD2. The germline CDR1 and CDR2 sequences are MDHEN and SYDVKM. This CDR3 region has 13 residues. Unmatched junction bases numbered 1, after V lost 5 bases and J lost 6 bases. CDR3 in DNA: TGTGCCAGCAGTCCTAGCGGGAGGGATACGCAGTATTTT. It yields the protein CASSPSGRDTQYF. The entire variable domain, with the rest obtained from reference TRBV28 and TRBJ2-3, is as follows: DVKVTQSSRYLVKRTGEKVFLECVQDMDHENMFWYRQDPGLGLRLIYFSYDVKMKEKGDIPEGYSVSREKKERFSLILESASTNQTSMYLCASSPSGRDTQYFGPGTRLTVL.

This chain connects TRBV5-1 to TRBJ2-7; 11 positions match TRBD1. After removal of 1 base from V and 2 bases from J, the junction contained 5 bases not matched to a gene. The CDR3 contains 16 residues. The germline V gene has CDR1 SGHRS and CDR2 YFSETQ. CDR3 residues: CASSLTAGQGAYEQYF. CDR3 DNA sequence: TGCGCCAGCAGCTTGACGGCGGGACAGGGGGCCTACGAGCAGTACTTC. The whole variable domain, remainder taken from reference TRBV5-1 and TRBJ2-7, is KAGVTQTPRYLIKTRGQQVTLSCSPISGHRSVSWYQQTPGQGLQFLFEYFSETQRNKGNFPGRFSGRQFSNSRSEMNVSTLELGDSALYLCASSLTAGQGAYEQYFGPGTRLTVT.

This clone has at least ten counts. The V gene is TRBV20-1, the J gene TRBJ1-2; tentative D call: TRBD1 (5 bases). CDR3 length: 11 residues. V lost 3 bases and J lost 8, with 10 bases in between. CDR1 and CDR2 (germline): DFQATT, SNEGSKA (reference sequence). The CDR3 here is CSASQGGGYTF. CDR3 coding DNA: TGCAGTGCTAGCCAGGGAGGGGGCTACACCTTC.

In regard to this clone: This may be a read error, as it is one base from a much larger clone. The identical CDR3 is also encoded by other nucleotide sequences in the sample. CDR3 protein: CASSSQGNTEAFF. As DNA, the CDR3 is TGTGCCAGCAGCTCACAGGGGAACACTGAAGCTTTCTTT. The gene calls are TRBV7-3 and TRBJ1-1; maybe TRBD1 (6 bases). Trimming took off 4 bases at V and 1 base at J, with 7 bases between the two ends. The CDR3 loop spans 13 amino acids. Germline V gene lookup returns CDR1 SGHTA and CDR2 FQGTGA.

This sequence joins TRBV5-1 and TRBJ2-2, with no clear D. Germline V gene sequence: CDR1 SGHRS, CDR2 YFSETQ. This CDR3 contains 16 residues. V gave up 0 bases and J gave up 0 bases, with 9 bases separating them. CDR3 region: CASSLAAQSNTGELFF. The CDR3 nucleotides are TGCGCCAGCAGCTTGGCAGCACAGTCGAACACCGGGGAGCTGTTTTTT.

The J gene is TRBJ1-1, the V gene TRBV4-3, with a weak D call TRBD1 (6 bases). Trimming shortened V by 2 bases and J by 2 bases, and 15 bases separated the two germline ends. In germline, CDR1 is LGHNA, CDR2 YSLEER. The CDR3 totals 16 residues. This CDR3 is CASSQRLPRGNTEAFF. The CDR3, as DNA: TGCGCCAGCAGCCAACGCTTGCCCAGGGGAAACACTGAAGCTTTCTTT.

The V gene is TRBV11-2, the J gene TRBJ1-2; tentatively, D is TRBD1 (6 bases). The CDR3 covers 13 residues. Germline loops: CDR1 SGHAT, CDR2 FQNNGV. V lost 5 bases to trimming and J lost 5 bases, with 12 bases between them. The CDR3, as DNA: TGTGCCAGCAGCGGGGGACACTTATATGGCTACACCTTC. This gives the protein CASSGGHLYGYTF.

This chain connects TRBV10-3 to TRBJ2-7; D is ambiguous. Trimming removed 4 bases from V and 1 base from J, with 8 bases in between. Germline V gene data show CDR1 as ENHRY and CDR2 as SYGVKD. The CDR3 loop spans 13 amino acids. The CDR3 DNA reads as TGTGCCATCAGTGGAGGCCAGTCCTACGAGCAGTACTTC. This translates into CAISGGQSYEQYF.

There are a few counts of this clone. The V gene is TRBV27, the J gene TRBJ2-6, with TRBD1 as a possible D gene (5 bases). CDR1 is MNHEY, CDR2 SMNVEV, per germline (reference sequence). The CDR3 contains 16 residues. V was trimmed by 5 bases and J by 0 bases, leaving 11 bases between them. Written as DNA, the CDR3 is TGTGCCAGCAGTATCACAGGAAACTCTGGGGCCAACGTCCTGACTTTC. It translates to CASSITGNSGANVLTF.

The CDR3 nucleotides are TGTGCCAGCAGTTACTCATGGGGACAGGGAGGATACGAGCAGTACTTC. Protein product: CASSYSWGQGGYEQYF. This chain connects TRBV6-5 to TRBJ2-7; 9 bases align to TRBD1. The CDR3 runs 16 residues. J was trimmed by 4 bases and V by 0 bases; bases with no gene match: 7. From germline, CDR1 is MNHEY and CDR2 SVGAGI.

The chain uses TRBV4-3 and TRBJ1-5; maybe TRBD1 (5 bases). Germline V CDR1 and CDR2: LGHNA, YSLEER. V lost 1 base, J lost 1 base, and 8 bases lay in between. CDR3 size: 15 residues. CDR3 coding DNA: TGCGCCAGCAGCCAAGTATCAGGGAGCAATCAGCCCCAGCATTTT. It specifies CASSQVSGSNQPQHF.

There are a few counts of this clone. The V gene is TRBV2, the J gene TRBJ1-2, with D uncertain. The CDR3 has 14 residues. Germline V gene lookup returns CDR1 SNHLY and CDR2 FYNNEI. Trimming took off 9 bases at V and 4 bases at J, with 18 bases between the two ends. Here the CDR3 reads CASEKSDSGYGYTF. The CDR3 bases are TGTGCCAGTGAGAAATCTGACTCTGGCTATGGCTACACCTTC.

This clone showed up just a few times. The V and J genes are TRBV11-1 and TRBJ2-5; 11 bases are a match to TRBD2. This CDR3 is 15 amino acids long. The germline CDR1 and CDR2 sequences are SGHAT and FQDESV (reference sequence). Germline trimming cut 6 bases from V and 1 base from J; bases unmatched to any gene: 4. The CDR3 sequence is CASSSGLAAQETQYF. The CDR3 bases are TGTGCCAGCAGTTCGGGACTAGCGGCCCAAGAGACCCAGTACTTC.

This clone appeared a few times. J is TRBJ2-4 and V is TRBV19; 9 bases fit TRBD2. The ends lost 7 bases at V and 13 bases at J; junction bases unmatched: 5. CDR3 length equals 11 residues. In germline, CDR1 is LNHDA, CDR2 SQIVND (reference sequence). CDR3 protein: CASIPSGVQYF. The CDR3 DNA sequence: TGTGCCAGTATCCCTAGCGGGGTGCAGTACTTC.

This clone was recorded many times. In DNA form, the CDR3 reads TGTGCCAGCAGCTTGGGCTCGGGGTGGCGGAATCAGCCCCAGCATTTT. Amino acid sequence: CASSLGSGWRNQPQHF. The J gene is TRBJ1-5, the V gene TRBV5-6; D gene unclear. Trimming removed 0 bases at V and 4 bases at J, with 14 bases between. Germline CDR1 is SGHDT and CDR2 is YYEEEE. This CDR3 has 16 amino acids.